The rows below give T cell receptor beta chains drawn from one sample of a study of cytomegalovirus exposure and HLA in healthy donors. Repertoires were generated with immunoSEQ multiplex PCR, while TCRdb's copy carries only in-frame clones and drops some. This table has 130,000 or so clones, just under 80% appearing once. Material: PBMCs. Every receptor here comes from a male donor in good health and CMV-seronegative. Both conserved end residues are part of each CDR3. A D gene is named only where the DNA matches it firmly. Clone size, where shown, is once, few, many, or a class for clones that have expanded.

clone size,V gene,D gene,J gene,CDR3 DNA,CDR3 protein
few,TRBV12-5,NA,TRBJ2-3,TGTGCTAGTGCTCCCTCGGGTGCAGATACGCAGTATTTT,CASAPSGADTQYF
few,TRBV2,NA,TRBJ1-1,TGTGCCAGCAGTGAACGTCCCGGGACACGGACTGAAGCTTTCTTT,CASSERPGTRTEAFF
NA,TRBV29-1,TRBD2,TRBJ2-2,TGCAGCGCGTCGTGGGGACTACTCACCGGGGAGCTGTTTTTT,CSASWGLLTGELFF
NA,TRBV19,NA,TRBJ1-1,TGTGCCAGTAGTATGAGAGGCGAAGCTTTCTTT,CASSMRGEAFF
NA,TRBV25-1,NA,TRBJ2-2,TGTGCCAGCAGTCAAACGCCTACAGGGCCCTTCAAGCTGTTTTTT,CASSQTPTGPFKLFF
NA,TRBV5-1,TRBD2,TRBJ2-1,TGCGCCAGCGGGGAAAGCGGGGGGCCCTCCTACAATGAGCAGTTCTTC,CASGESGGPSYNEQFF
NA,TRBV7-9,TRBD1,TRBJ1-2,TGTGCCAGCAGCTCCCCCCGGGACAGGGGGCAGGTCGACTATGGCTACACCTTC,CASSSPRDRGQVDYGYTF
NA,TRBV11-3,NA,TRBJ2-7,TGTGCCAGCAGCTTCTCCGGGGTCCACGAGCAGTACTTC,CASSFSGVHEQYF
NA,TRBV27,TRBD1,TRBJ2-2,TGTGCCAGCAGTTTAAGGGACAGGGCCACCGGGGAGCTGTTTTTT,CASSLRDRATGELFF
NA,TRBV18,NA,TRBJ1-4,TGTGCCAGCTCACCTCCCTCGAGTAATGAAAAACTGTTTTTT,CASSPPSSNEKLFF
NA,TRBV4-1,TRBD1,TRBJ2-2,TGCGCCAGCAGCCCGGACAGGCCAACCGGGGAGCTGTTTTTT,CASSPDRPTGELFF
NA,TRBV6-4,TRBD1,TRBJ2-5,TGTGCCAGCAGTGACTCGGACAGGGGCCAGGAGACCCAGTACTTC,CASSDSDRGQETQYF
NA,TRBV7-3,TRBD1,TRBJ1-2,TGTGCCAGCAGCCAGGGGGCTAACTATGGCTACACCTTC,CASSQGANYGYTF
NA,TRBV10-3,NA,TRBJ2-3,TGTGCCATCAGTGAGGACAACACAGATACGCAGTATTTT,CAISEDNTDTQYF
NA,TRBV9,NA,TRBJ2-7,TGTGCCAGCAGCGTCGGGGATCCCAACTACGAGCAGTACTTC,CASSVGDPNYEQYF
NA,TRBV15,NA,TRBJ1-5,TGTGCCACCAGCAGAGATCGGGGGTATCAGCCCCAGCATTTT,CATSRDRGYQPQHF
NA,TRBV7-3,NA,TRBJ2-5,TGTGCCAGCAGCTTAATGGTGGCAGAGACCCAGTACTTC,CASSLMVAETQYF
NA,TRBV7-9,TRBD1,TRBJ2-3,TGTGCCAGCAGCTTAACAGGGGGTCCAACAGATACGCAGTATTTT,CASSLTGGPTDTQYF
NA,TRBV5-6,TRBD1,TRBJ2-5,TGTGCCAGCAGCCTCGGGACAGCAAAAGAGACCCAGTACTTC,CASSLGTAKETQYF
NA,TRBV7-2,NA,TRBJ2-1,TGTGCCAGCGCCCCCGGGGGAGCGAATGAGCAGTTCTTC,CASAPGGANEQFF
NA,TRBV4-2,NA,TRBJ1-2,TGTGCCAGCAGCCAAGAGGGGGCCGGCTACACCTTC,CASSQEGAGYTF
NA,TRBV7-8,NA,TRBJ1-4,TGTGCCAGCAGCTTAGTTGGTAGTTGGAGTACTGAAAAACTGTTTTTT,CASSLVGSWSTEKLFF
NA,TRBV5-8,NA,TRBJ1-1,TGTGCCAGCAGCTTGGAAGGGGGGGCGCCCAACACTGAAGCTTTCTTT,CASSLEGGAPNTEAFF
NA,TRBV7-8,TRBD2,TRBJ2-5,TGTGCCAGCAGCGACGGACTAGCGGGGGGTGGGCAAGAGACCCAGTACTTC,CASSDGLAGGGQETQYF
NA,TRBV7-9,TRBD2,TRBJ2-5,TGTGCCAGCAGCATCGGACTAGCGGGGGCGACCAAGCAGTACTTC,CASSIGLAGATKQYF
NA,TRBV11-2,NA,TRBJ2-3,TGTGCCAGCAGCTCCCTAGTTACGCAGTATTTT,CASSSLVTQYF
NA,TRBV9,TRBD2,TRBJ2-1,TGTGCCAGCAGCGAACCGGGACTAGCGGGGGGGAATGAGCAGTTCTTC,CASSEPGLAGGNEQFF
NA,TRBV10-2,TRBD1,TRBJ2-7,TGCGCCAGCCGACAGGGGTACGAGCAGTACTTC,CASRQGYEQYF
NA,TRBV9,NA,TRBJ1-1,TGTGCCAGCAGCGTAACGGACTGGACCACTGAAGCTTTCTTT,CASSVTDWTTEAFF
NA,TRBV6-5,NA,TRBJ2-3,TGTGCCAGCAGTTACTCGAGCTTCCTTAGCACAGATACGCAGTATTTT,CASSYSSFLSTDTQYF
few,TRBV6-1,TRBD1,TRBJ1-5,TGTGCCAGCGCGACAGGGAACAATCAGCCCCAGCATTTT,CASATGNNQPQHF
once,TRBV5-1,TRBD1,TRBJ2-3,TGCGCCAGCAGCTTAATTGGGACAGGGGGGGATACGCAGTATTTT,CASSLIGTGGDTQYF
NA,TRBV7-2,TRBD2,TRBJ2-5,TGTGCCAGCAGCCCTCTAGCGGGGGGGCCAGAGACCCAGTACTTC,CASSPLAGGPETQYF
NA,TRBV30,TRBD1,TRBJ1-5,TGTGCCTGGAGTAAAGCAGGGGGTGGCAATCAGCCCCAGCATTTT,CAWSKAGGGNQPQHF
NA,TRBV6-4,TRBD1,TRBJ2-5,TGTGCCAGCAGCGGACAGGGTAGGTTGGAGACCCAGTACTTC,CASSGQGRLETQYF
NA,TRBV29-1,TRBD1,TRBJ1-4,TGCAGCGTTGCAGACAGGGCGGCTAATGAAAAACTGTTTTTT,CSVADRAANEKLFF
NA,TRBV30,TRBD2,TRBJ2-5,TGTGCCTGGAGTGGCGGGGGGGCCCGGGAGACCCAGTACTTC,CAWSGGGARETQYF
few,TRBV7-3,TRBD1,TRBJ1-1,TGTGCCAGCAGCCTAAATACAGGGGACACTGAAGCTTTCTTT,CASSLNTGDTEAFF
NA,TRBV2,NA,TRBJ2-3,TGTGCCAGCAAGGAGGGAGATACGCAGTATTTT,CASKEGDTQYF
few,TRBV7-9,NA,TRBJ2-7,TGTGCCAGCAGCCTCAGGGATACCCAGTACTTC,CASSLRDTQYF
NA,TRBV7-3,TRBD2,TRBJ2-7,TGTGCCAGCAGCTTAGTCGGGACTAAAGACGAGCAGTACTTC,CASSLVGTKDEQYF
NA,TRBV11-3,NA,TRBJ2-1,TGTGCCAGCAGCTCCACTTATCCCTACAATGAGCAGTTCTTC,CASSSTYPYNEQFF